This paragraph reports one TCR beta chain. Its antigen remains unknown. This sample is drawn from a study of CD8+CD57+ T cells in acquired aplastic anemia. On the study more broadly: The sorted CD4+ and CD8+ cells yielded an average approximately 3.3 ug of DNA. Regarding the study as a whole: Comparison of patients with controls identified twenty-nine shared CD8+ CDR3 sequences.

The germline gives CDR1 MGHDK, CDR2 SYGVNS. CDR3 length: 17 amino acids. Trimming left V 7 bases short and J 0 bases short, with 18 bases between. Template material for TCR beta VDJ and CDR3 profiling consisted of genomic DNA. Using its own MiXCR run on the reads, TCRdb lists one record per CDR3 protein. The sample yields under 500,000 distinct CDR3 sequences, around 33% seen once. Whoever was chosen for sequencing had shown CD8+CD57+ cell expansion by flow cytometry. Every patient presented with severe acquired aplastic anemia. Blood came from patients not yet given any therapy. The J gene is TRBJ2-2, the V gene TRBV25-1; possibly TRBD1 for D (5 bases). The sequencing input was sorted CD4+, CD8+, or CD8+CD57+ T cells (not recorded which) from PBMCs. The sequence derives from a human donor with aplastic anemia. The CDR3 DNA is TGTGCCAGCACCACAACCCAGGGCTGTGCGAACACCGGGGAGCTGTTTTTT. Protein product: CASTTTQGCANTGELFF.